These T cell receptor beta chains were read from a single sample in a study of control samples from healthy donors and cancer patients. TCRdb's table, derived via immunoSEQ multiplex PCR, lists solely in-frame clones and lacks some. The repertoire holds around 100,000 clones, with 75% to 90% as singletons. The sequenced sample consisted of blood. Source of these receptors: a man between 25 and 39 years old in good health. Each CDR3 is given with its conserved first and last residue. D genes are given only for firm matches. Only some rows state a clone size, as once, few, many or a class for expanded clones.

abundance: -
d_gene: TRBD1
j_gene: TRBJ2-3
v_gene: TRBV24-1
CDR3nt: TGTGCCACCAGTGATTTGGGATTACCGGGACAGGGCCGGGAGAAGGCGGATACGCAGTATTTT
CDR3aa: CATSDLGLPGQGREKADTQYF

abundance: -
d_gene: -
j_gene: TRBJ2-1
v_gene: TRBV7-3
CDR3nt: TGTGCCAGCAGCCAAGGGGGACATGAGCAGTTCTTC
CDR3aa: CASSQGGHEQFF

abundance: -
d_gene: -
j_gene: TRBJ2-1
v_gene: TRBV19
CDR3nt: TGTGCCAGTAGTATTTCATCCCCCCACAGCTCCTACAATGAGCAGTTCTTC
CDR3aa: CASSISSPHSSYNEQFF

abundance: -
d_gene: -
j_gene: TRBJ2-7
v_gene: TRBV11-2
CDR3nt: TGTGCCAGCAGCCTCCAGGGGGGGGACGAGCAGTACTTC
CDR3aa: CASSLQGGDEQYF

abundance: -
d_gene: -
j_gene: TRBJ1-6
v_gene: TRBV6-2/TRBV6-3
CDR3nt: TGTGCCAGCAGTTTCCTCCAGGGTGTGGATAATTCACCCCTCCACTTT
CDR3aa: CASSFLQGVDNSPLHF

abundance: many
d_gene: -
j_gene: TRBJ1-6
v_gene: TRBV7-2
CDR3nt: TGTGCCAGCAGCTTAAATCGGCCGGGAGGAGGCTCACCCCTCCACTTT
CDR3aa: CASSLNRPGGGSPLHF

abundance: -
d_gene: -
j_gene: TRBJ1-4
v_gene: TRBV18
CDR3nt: TGTGCCAGCTCACCAATCATGACAACTAATGAAAAACTGTTTTTT
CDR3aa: CASSPIMTTNEKLFF

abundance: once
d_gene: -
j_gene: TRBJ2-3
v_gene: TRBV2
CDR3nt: TGTGCCAGCGTCCGGGACACACCTAGCACAGATACGCAGTATTTT
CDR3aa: CASVRDTPSTDTQYF

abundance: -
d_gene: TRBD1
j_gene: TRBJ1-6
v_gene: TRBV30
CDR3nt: TGTGCCTGGAGAGACAGGGTGGAGTCACCCCTCCACTTT
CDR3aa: CAWRDRVESPLHF

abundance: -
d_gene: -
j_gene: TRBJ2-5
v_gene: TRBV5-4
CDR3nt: TGTGCCAGCAGCCGGGGGATAACGGGGGGCAGGAATCAAGAGACCCAGTACTTC
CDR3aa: CASSRGITGGRNQETQYF

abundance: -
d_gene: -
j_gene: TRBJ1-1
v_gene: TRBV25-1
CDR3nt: TGTGCCAGCAGTCAAGGGGGGACGAACACTGAAGCTTTCTTT
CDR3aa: CASSQGGTNTEAFF

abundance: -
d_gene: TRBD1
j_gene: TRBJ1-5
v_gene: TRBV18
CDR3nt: TGTGCCAGCTCGCCGCAGGGGGGACCGGCAAACAATCAGCCCCAGCATTTT
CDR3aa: CASSPQGGPANNQPQHF

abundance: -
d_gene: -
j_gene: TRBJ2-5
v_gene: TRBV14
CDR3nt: TGTGCCAGCAGCCAAGACAGGGCCCGAGGGGGGCCGGGGGAGACCCAGTACTTC
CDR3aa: CASSQDRARGGPGETQYF

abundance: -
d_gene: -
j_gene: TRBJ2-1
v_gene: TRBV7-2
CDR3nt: TGTGCCAGCAGCTTAACTAGCCTTGAGCAGTTCTTC
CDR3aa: CASSLTSLEQFF

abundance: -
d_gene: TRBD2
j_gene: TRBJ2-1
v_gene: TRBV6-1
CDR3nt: TGTGCCAGCAGTGAAGTCGGTAGCGGGGCCAATGAGCAGTTCTTC
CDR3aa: CASSEVGSGANEQFF

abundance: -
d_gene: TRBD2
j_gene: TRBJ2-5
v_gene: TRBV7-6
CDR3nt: TGTGCCAGCAGCTTAGGACTAGCGGGAGCGGAGACCCAGTACTTC
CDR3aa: CASSLGLAGAETQYF

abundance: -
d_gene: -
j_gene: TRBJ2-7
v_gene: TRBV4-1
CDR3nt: TGCGCCAGCAGCCAAGTCGGTGGGGCACTCAGGTACTTC
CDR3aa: CASSQVGGALRYF

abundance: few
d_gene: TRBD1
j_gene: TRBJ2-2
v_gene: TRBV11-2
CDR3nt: TGTGCCAGCAGCGGAACGGACAGGGGAAACACCGGGGAGCTGTTTTTT
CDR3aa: CASSGTDRGNTGELFF

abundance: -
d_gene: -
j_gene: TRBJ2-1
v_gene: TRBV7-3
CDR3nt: TGTGCCAGCAGTTCTCGGGCGTCAAATGAGCAGTTCTTC
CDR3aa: CASSSRASNEQFF

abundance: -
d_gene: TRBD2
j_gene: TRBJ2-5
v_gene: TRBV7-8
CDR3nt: TGTGCCAGCAGCCCCCCCCCAAGCGGGAGAGAGACCCAGTACTTC
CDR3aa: CASSPPPSGRETQYF

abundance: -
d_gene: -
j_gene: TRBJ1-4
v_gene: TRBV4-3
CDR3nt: TGCGCCAGCAGCCAAGTAGGGGAGGGTGAAAAACTGTTTTTT
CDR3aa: CASSQVGEGEKLFF

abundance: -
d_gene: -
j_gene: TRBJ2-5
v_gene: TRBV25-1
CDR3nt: TGTGCCAGCAGTGAATATGGTCTTAAGGAGACCCAGTACTTC
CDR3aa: CASSEYGLKETQYF

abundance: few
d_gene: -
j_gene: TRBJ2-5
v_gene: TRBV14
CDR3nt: TGTGCCAGCAGCCAAGGAATAGGGGGAAGAGAGACCCAGTACTTC
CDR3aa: CASSQGIGGRETQYF